The rows below give T cell receptor beta chains drawn from one sample of a study of identical twins. TCRdb itself ran the 5' RACE reads through MiXCR, one entry per CDR3 protein. The sample has around 250,000 distinct CDR3 sequences, under 8.5% seen once. This sample also appeared in a second study, on T cells expressing NK-cell markers.

Sequenced: CD8+ T cells sorted from blood. The receptors come from a woman between 18 and 29 years old in good health. Each CDR3 is given with its conserved first and last residue. The D gene is left open where the match is weak. Size is omitted from some rows. Given values are once, few, many or a class for expanded clones.

CDR3aa | CDR3nt | abundance | j_gene | d_gene | v_gene
CASSFEGLAEAFF | TGTGCCAGCAGTTTTGAAGGGTTAGCTGAAGCTTTCTTT | many | TRBJ1-1 | NA | TRBV12-3/TRBV12-4
CASSQEMRNTEAFF | TGTGCCAGCAGCCAAGAAATGAGGAACACTGAAGCTTTCTTT | many | TRBJ1-1 | NA | TRBV4-2
CASSPISSYEQYF | TGTGCCAGCAGTCCCATTAGCTCCTACGAGCAGTACTTC | many | TRBJ2-7 | NA | TRBV12-3/TRBV12-4
CASSVSSGNTGELFF | TGTGCCAGCAGCGTGAGTAGCGGGAACACCGGGGAGCTGTTTTTT | many | TRBJ2-2 | NA | TRBV9
CASSLEGQIYEQYF | TGTGCCAGCAGCTTAGAAGGACAGATATACGAGCAGTACTTC | NA | TRBJ2-7 | NA | TRBV13
CASSGVDTVKDGELFF | TGTGCCAGCAGTGGGGTGGACACCGTCAAAGACGGGGAGCTGTTTTTT | NA | TRBJ2-2 | NA | TRBV2
CSAPDRETPYNEQFF | TGCAGTGCCCCAGACAGGGAAACACCCTACAATGAGCAGTTCTTC | few | TRBJ2-1 | TRBD1 | TRBV20-1
CASSLAGQKNSPLHF | TGTGCCAGCAGCTTAGCGGGACAGAAGAATTCACCCCTCCACTTT | few | TRBJ1-6 | TRBD1 | TRBV7-2
CASKGEAGLMDEQYF | TGCGCCAGTAAAGGGGAGGCAGGGTTAATGGACGAGCAGTACTTC | few | TRBJ2-7 | NA | TRBV4-1
CASSLVSSGSPDTQYF | TGTGCCAGCAGCTTAGTCTCCAGCGGGAGTCCAGATACGCAGTATTTT | NA | TRBJ2-3 | TRBD2 | TRBV7-2
CSAIDSANTGELFF | TGCAGTGCTATCGACAGCGCGAACACCGGGGAGCTGTTTTTT | few | TRBJ2-2 | NA | TRBV20-1
CASIGTDTQYF | TGTGCCAGCATTGGCACAGATACGCAGTATTTT | few | TRBJ2-3 | NA | TRBV27
CATRSGGSNEQYF | TGTGCCACCCGAAGTGGGGGGAGCAACGAGCAGTACTTC | NA | TRBJ2-7 | NA | TRBV6-6
CASSPQRGAHYGYTF | TGTGCCAGCAGCCCTCAAAGGGGGGCGCACTATGGCTACACCTTC | NA | TRBJ1-2 | NA | TRBV12-3/TRBV12-4
CSAFLLAGGDNEQFF | TGCAGTGCTTTCCTGCTAGCGGGAGGGGACAATGAGCAGTTCTTC | few | TRBJ2-1 | TRBD2 | TRBV20-1
CASREAGVDYGYTF | TGTGCCAGCAGAGAGGCAGGGGTCGACTATGGCTACACCTTC | many | TRBJ1-2 | NA | TRBV27
CASSYRQGGDTQYF | TGTGCCAGCAGTTACAGGCAGGGGGGAGATACGCAGTATTTT | NA | TRBJ2-3 | NA | TRBV6-5
CASSGTLQRGVKETQYF | TGTGCCAGCAGCGGAACTCTACAGCGGGGCGTGAAGGAGACCCAGTACTTC | NA | TRBJ2-5 | TRBD2 | TRBV7-9
CASSQEWSGTGELFF | TGTGCCAGCAGCCAAGAATGGTCGGGGACCGGGGAGCTGTTTTTT | NA | TRBJ2-2 | NA | TRBV3-1
CASSEGIDTEAFF | TGTGCCAGCAGTGAAGGAATTGACACTGAAGCTTTCTTT | few | TRBJ1-1 | NA | TRBV6-1
CASRSGGNTDTQYF | TGTGCCAGCAGAAGCGGGGGGAACACAGATACGCAGTATTTT | NA | TRBJ2-3 | TRBD2 | TRBV7-8
CASSYLTGEAYEQYF | TGTGCCAGCAGTTACTTGACAGGGGAAGCCTACGAGCAGTACTTC | NA | TRBJ2-7 | TRBD1 | TRBV6-5
CASSFLGQTSYEQYF | TGTGCCAGCAGTTTTTTAGGACAGACGTCCTACGAGCAGTACTTC | many | TRBJ2-7 | NA | TRBV12-3/TRBV12-4
CASIEGTNEKLFF | TGTGCCAGCATAGAGGGGACTAATGAAAAACTGTTTTTT | many | TRBJ1-4 | NA | TRBV2
CASSPPGRAEEAFF | TGCGCCAGCAGCCCCCCCGGACGGGCCGAAGAAGCTTTCTTT | few | TRBJ1-1 | NA | TRBV4-1
CASSIQPMNTEAFF | TGTGCCAGTAGTATACAGCCTATGAACACTGAAGCTTTCTTT | NA | TRBJ1-1 | NA | TRBV19
CASRPSGTGDEAFF | TGCGCCAGCAGGCCTTCCGGGACAGGGGATGAAGCTTTCTTT | few | TRBJ1-1 | TRBD1 | TRBV10-2
CASSPNSGSYEQYF | TGTGCCAGCAGCCCCAACAGCGGAAGCTACGAGCAGTACTTC | NA | TRBJ2-7 | NA | TRBV11-2
CASSLISRAHHEQFF | TGTGCCAGCAGTTTGATCTCACGGGCCCACCATGAGCAGTTCTTC | few | TRBJ2-1 | NA | TRBV27
CASTQGPLNYGYTF | TGTGCCAGCACCCAGGGACCTCTTAACTATGGCTACACCTTC | few | TRBJ1-2 | NA | TRBV6-2/TRBV6-3
CAISPSGPTDTQYF | TGTGCCATCAGTCCCAGCGGGCCCACAGATACGCAGTATTTT | many | TRBJ2-3 | NA | TRBV10-3
CASSPGGAKDTQYF | TGTGCCAGCAGCCCTGGAGGGGCTAAGGATACGCAGTATTTT | many | TRBJ2-3 | NA | TRBV6-1
CASSQDGYEQYF | TGTGCCAGCAGCCAAGATGGTTACGAGCAGTACTTC | many | TRBJ2-7 | NA | TRBV3-1
CASSGGTNSYNEQFF | TGTGCCAGCAGTGGGGGAACAAATTCCTACAATGAGCAGTTCTTC | many | TRBJ2-1 | NA | TRBV25-1
CASSRGVWNTEAFF | TGTGCCAGCTCCCGGGGGGTTTGGAACACTGAAGCTTTCTTT | few | TRBJ1-1 | NA | TRBV6-1
CASSMTSNEQFF | TGTGCCAGCAGCATGACAAGCAATGAGCAGTTCTTC | many | TRBJ2-1 | NA | TRBV14
CASSQVSNYGYTF | TGTGCCAGCAGCCAAGTTTCGAACTATGGCTACACCTTC | many | TRBJ1-2 | NA | TRBV14
CTSSQDRGGTEAFF | TGTACCAGCAGTCAGGACAGGGGCGGTACTGAAGCTTTCTTT | NA | TRBJ1-1 | TRBD1 | TRBV27
CASSFGTGGNTIYF | TGTGCCAGCAGTTTTGGGACAGGGGGAAACACCATATATTTT | many | TRBJ1-3 | TRBD1 | TRBV12-3/TRBV12-4
CASTLTSGSFYNEQFF | TGTGCCAGCACCTTGACTAGCGGGAGTTTCTACAATGAGCAGTTCTTC | NA | TRBJ2-1 | TRBD2 | TRBV6-2/TRBV6-3
CASSLVPSGEHEQFF | TGTGCCAGCAGCTTGGTTCCTAGCGGGGAACATGAGCAGTTCTTC | few | TRBJ2-1 | TRBD2 | TRBV5-5
CASSTARRWTHRLHNEQFF | TGTGCCAGCAGCACGGCCAGGAGGTGGACACATAGGTTGCACAATGAGCAGTTCTTC | many | TRBJ2-1 | NA | TRBV21-1
CASSQDQRELFF | TGTGCCAGCAGCCAAGATCAGAGGGAGCTGTTTTTT | few | TRBJ2-2 | NA | TRBV4-2
CSASGDRFRYEQYF | TGCAGTGCTAGTGGGGACAGGTTTAGGTACGAGCAGTACTTC | few | TRBJ2-7 | TRBD1 | TRBV20-1
CASSLSSTGGINEQFF | TGTGCCAGCAGCTTATCGTCTACGGGGGGTATAAATGAGCAGTTCTTC | few | TRBJ2-1 | TRBD2 | TRBV7-6